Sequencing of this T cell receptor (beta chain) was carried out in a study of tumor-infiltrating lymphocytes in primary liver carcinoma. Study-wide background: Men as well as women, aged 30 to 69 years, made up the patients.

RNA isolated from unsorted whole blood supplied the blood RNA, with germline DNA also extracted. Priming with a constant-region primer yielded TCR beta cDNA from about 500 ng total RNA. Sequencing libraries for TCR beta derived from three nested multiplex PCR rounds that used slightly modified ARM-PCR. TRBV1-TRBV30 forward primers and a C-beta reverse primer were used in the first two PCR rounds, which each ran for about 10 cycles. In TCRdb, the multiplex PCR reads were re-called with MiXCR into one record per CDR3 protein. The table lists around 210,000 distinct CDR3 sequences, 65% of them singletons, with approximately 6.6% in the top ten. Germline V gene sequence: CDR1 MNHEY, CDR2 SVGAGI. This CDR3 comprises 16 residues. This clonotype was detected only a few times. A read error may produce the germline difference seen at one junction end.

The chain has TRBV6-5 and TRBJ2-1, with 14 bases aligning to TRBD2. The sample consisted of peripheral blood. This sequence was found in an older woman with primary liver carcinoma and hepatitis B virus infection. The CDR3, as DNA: TGTGTCAGCACGGGACTAGCGGGAGTCTCCTACAATGAGCAGTTCTTC. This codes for CVSTGLAGVSYNEQFF.